Below are 29 T cell receptor beta chains sequenced from a single sample in a study of response to subunit inactivated influenza vaccine. MiXCR, run by TCRdb on the RT-PCR reads, gives a single entry per CDR3 protein. The sample consists of some 520,000 distinct CDR3 sequences, approximately 16% of them appearing once. The source material was CD4+ T cells sorted from PBMCs, sampled about 24 months after vaccination. These receptors all stem from a man aged 45 to 70 who received an inactivated influenza vaccine.

V usage is TRBV4-3 and J usage is TRBJ1-2; no clear D gene. This CDR3 spans 12 amino acids. V lost 4 bases to trimming and J lost 8 bases, with 11 bases between them. Germline V gene lookup returns CDR1 LGHNA and CDR2 YSLEER. CDR3 bases: TGCGCCAGCAGCCCGGGTGGACGCGGCTACACCTTC. Its protein is CASSPGGRGYTF.

The CDR3 reads CASSQGRVRANTGELFF. The CDR3 DNA is TGCGCCAGCAGCCAAGGACGTGTCAGGGCGAACACCGGGGAGCTGTTTTTT. The V call is TRBV4-1, the J call TRBJ2-2; weak D call: TRBD1 (5 bases). The CDR3 consists of 17 residues. Per germline, CDR1 MGHRA and CDR2 YSYEKL. V lost 1 base, J lost 0 bases, and 12 bases lay in between.

This clonotype has more than one count but fewer than ten. The chain uses TRBV6-6 and TRBJ1-2; 7 nucleotides line up with TRBD1. Germline loops: CDR1 MNHNY, CDR2 SVGAGI (reference sequence). The CDR3 loop spans 13 amino acids. V lost 9 bases to trimming and J lost 2 bases; unmatched junction nucleotides: 6. The CDR3 is CASEQTGNYGYTF. CDR3 in DNA: TGTGCCAGTGAACAGACAGGGAACTATGGCTACACCTTC.

This clonotype was seen a handful of times. The chain joins TRBV10-3 to TRBJ2-7; 7 nucleotides align to TRBD1. The CDR3 is made up of 14 amino acids. V lost 0 bases, J lost 5 bases, and 4 bases stayed unmatched. Per germline, CDR1 ENHRY and CDR2 SYGVKD. The CDR3 region is CAISESTGINEQYF. DNA of the CDR3: TGTGCCATCAGTGAGTCGACAGGGATCAACGAGCAGTACTTC.

This clonotype has a count of ten or more. The chain joins TRBV4-1 to TRBJ2-3, with D perhaps given as TRBD1 or TRBD2 (6 bases each). The CDR3 contains 14 residues. Germline V CDR1 and CDR2: MGHRA, YSYEKL. Trimming left V 7 bases short and J 2 bases short, with 13 bases between. CDR3 sequence reads: CASIGGRDTDTQYF. CDR3 DNA: TGCGCCAGCATCGGGGGCAGGGACACAGATACGCAGTATTTT.

The chain joins TRBV12-3 or TRBV12-4 to TRBJ2-1, with D perhaps TRBD1 (6 bases). Trimming took 6 bases from V and 7 from J, leaving 13 bases between them. This CDR3 comprises 13 residues. CDR3 DNA sequence: TGTGCCAGCAGAAAGCTACAGGGAAATGAGCAGTTCTTC. This codes for CASRKLQGNEQFF.

The chain recombines TRBV28 with TRBJ2-7; D possibly matches TRBD1 or TRBD2 (5 bases each). Germline values: CDR1 MDHEN, CDR2 SYDVKM. Trimming pared 6 bases from V and 2 bases from J, leaving 17 bases between. The CDR3 extends over 15 amino acids. CDR3 nucleotide sequence: TGTGCCAGCAGGGATTCGGGGCTGAGCGCCTACGAGCAGTACTTC. Amino acids: CASRDSGLSAYEQYF.

This clonotype was picked up a small number of times. The chain joins TRBV29-1 to TRBJ2-2; D is possibly TRBD1 (6 bases). In germline, CDR1 is SQVTM, CDR2 ANQGSEA. This CDR3 has 14 amino acids. V dropped 4 bases and J dropped 1 base, with 10 bases sitting between them. The DNA of the CDR3 is TGCAGCGTTGCACCACAGGGGAACACCGGGGAGCTGTTTTTT. As protein: CSVAPQGNTGELFF.

This clonotype was found many times. The chain links TRBV7-2 to TRBJ1-2, with no clear D. There are 13 residues in the CDR3. The ends were cut back, 5 bases at V and 3 bases at J, with 10 bases in the middle. CDR1 SGHTA and CDR2 FQGNSA come from the germline V gene. This chain's CDR3 is CASSPAGYYGYTF. CDR3 nucleotides: TGTGCCAGCAGCCCTGCGGGGTACTATGGCTACACCTTC.

A few counts support this clonotype. The chain recombines TRBV20-1 with TRBJ2-4; no definite D call. The germline V gene encodes CDR1 DFQATT and CDR2 SNEGSKA (reference sequence). This CDR3 is built from 11 residues. The CDR3 nucleotides are TGCAGCCTAGAGGCCAAAAACATTCAGTACTTC. Amino acid sequence: CSLEAKNIQYF.

This clonotype has a handful of counts. The CDR3 is CSARTSGRRETQYF. CDR3 nucleotides: TGCAGTGCCAGGACTAGCGGGAGGAGGGAGACCCAGTACTTC. The chain joins TRBV20-1 to TRBJ2-5; 14 bases fit TRBD2. The germline V gene encodes CDR1 DFQATT and CDR2 SNEGSKA (reference sequence). V dropped 6 bases and J dropped 5; count of bases not matched to a gene: 5. The CDR3 spans 14 residues.

This chain uses TRBV12-3 or TRBV12-4 with TRBJ2-1; D could derive from TRBD1 or TRBD2 (5 bases each). This CDR3 region has 14 residues. Deletions cut 6 bases from V and 9 bases from J, with 18 bases between. The CDR3 sequence: CASRPGRRIREQFF. The CDR3 bases are TGTGCCAGCAGGCCGGGACGGAGGATCCGTGAGCAGTTCTTC.

V gene TRBV7-2 combines with J gene TRBJ2-2; D remains unclear. The germline V gene encodes CDR1 SGHTA and CDR2 FQGNSA. The CDR3 loop spans 16 amino acids. V lost 3 bases to trimming and J lost 0 bases, with 11 bases between them. CDR3 nucleotide sequence: TGTGCCAGCAGCTTGTTTTACAGCACGAACACCGGGGAGCTGTTTTTT. Protein sequence: CASSLFYSTNTGELFF.

In this sample, this clonotype turned up a few times. This sequence joins TRBV10-3 and TRBJ1-6, with 7 positions matching TRBD1. With V trimmed by 4 bases and J by 7 bases, 10 bases remained unmatched. This CDR3 spans 16 amino acids. The germline gives CDR1 ENHRY, CDR2 SYGVKD. CDR3 protein: CAISGGFGTANSPLHF. Here the CDR3 DNA reads TGTGCCATCAGTGGAGGTTTTGGGACAGCAAATTCACCCCTCCACTTT.

The chain uses TRBV5-8 and TRBJ2-7; 9 bases are shared with TRBD2. With 6 bases clipped from V and 2 bases from J, the junction kept 9 bases outside the gene matches. This CDR3 region has 15 residues. Germline V gives CDR1 SGHTS, CDR2 YDEGEE. Here the CDR3 reads CASNSPTSGTYEQYF. CDR3 nucleotide sequence: TGTGCCAGCAACTCGCCGACTAGCGGTACCTACGAGCAGTACTTC.

This clonotype was seen more than once but under ten times. The V and J genes are TRBV29-1 and TRBJ2-2, with D possibly matching TRBD1 (6 bases). The CDR3 loop spans 14 amino acids. Trimming stripped 3 bases from V and 5 bases from J, with 13 bases between. Germline loops: CDR1 SQVTM, CDR2 ANQGSEA. CDR3 region: CSVDQGTITGELFF. CDR3 nucleotide sequence: TGCAGCGTTGATCAGGGGACGATTACCGGGGAGCTGTTTTTT.

This clonotype was observed a few times. This chain connects TRBV4-3 to TRBJ2-2; 7 bases match TRBD1. CDR1 is LGHNA, CDR2 YSLEER, per germline. The CDR3 runs to 15 residues. Trimming removed 4 bases from V and 4 bases from J; junction bases left unmatched: 6. The CDR3 loop reads CASSPNTGATGELFF. CDR3 coding DNA: TGCGCCAGCAGCCCAAACACAGGGGCCACCGGGGAGCTGTTTTTT.

The gene calls are TRBV20-1 and TRBJ2-7; 9 bases are shared with TRBD2. Germline CDR1 and CDR2: DFQATT and SNEGSKA (reference sequence). This CDR3 comprises 16 residues. The trim removed 0 bases at V and 0 bases at J, leaving 6 bases unmatched. The CDR3 DNA is TGCAGTGCTAGAGATCCAGCGGGGGGACTCTCCTACGAGCAGTACTTC. This gives the protein CSARDPAGGLSYEQYF.

Of note for this clonotype: Since a much larger clone is just one base distant, this may be a read error. V is TRBV20-1 and J is TRBJ2-3, with 12 bases aligning to TRBD2. V gave up 7 bases and J gave up 3 bases; unmatched junction bases: 14. From germline, CDR1 is DFQATT and CDR2 SNEGSKA (reference sequence). This CDR3 has 17 residues. The CDR3 protein is CSGQAASGRDRTDTQYF. DNA of the CDR3: TGCAGTGGCCAGGCGGCTAGCGGGAGGGATAGGACAGATACGCAGTATTTT.

V is TRBV3-1 and J is TRBJ2-1; possible D gene TRBD1, 5 bases. CDR3 length: 15 residues. Germline-derived CDR1 and CDR2 are LGHDT and YNNKEL (reference sequence). V lost 0 bases and J 7 bases, leaving 13 bases between the germline ends. The chain's CDR3 is CASSQEYGRVNEQFF. The CDR3 DNA is TGTGCCAGCAGCCAAGAGTACGGCAGGGTGAATGAGCAGTTCTTC.

This clonotype was detected a few times. The chain recombines TRBV5-7 with TRBJ2-3; 10 bases map to TRBD2. TRBV5-7 falls under the ORF class, with uncertain function. The length of the CDR3 is 14 residues. The V segment lost 8 bases and the J segment 4 bases; nucleotides outside the gene matches: 7. The CDR3 sequence: CARKSGGAPDTQYF. In DNA form, the CDR3 reads TGTGCCAGAAAAAGCGGGGGGGCCCCAGATACGCAGTATTTT.

The CDR3 loop reads CASSVDPSNEQFF. The CDR3 DNA follows: TGTGCCAGCAGCGTAGATCCCTCTAATGAGCAGTTCTTC. This chain links TRBV9 with TRBJ2-1; D remains ambiguous. V lost 0 bases and J 7 bases, leaving 8 bases between the germline ends. The CDR3 is 13 residues long. Germline CDR1 and CDR2: SGDLS and YYNGEE.

In its sample, this clonotype was seen many times. V usage is TRBV20-1 and J usage is TRBJ2-3, with 7 nucleotides matching TRBD1. CDR3 length equals 14 residues. Germline V gene sequence: CDR1 DFQATT, CDR2 SNEGSKA (reference sequence). J lost 2 bases, V lost 5 bases, and 7 bases had no gene match. CDR3: CSAEEDRVTDTQYF. Written as DNA, the CDR3 is TGCAGTGCTGAAGAAGACAGGGTCACAGATACGCAGTATTTT.

The CDR3 DNA reads as TGTGCCAGCAGCCCTGGAGGGGGAAGTGAAGCTTTCTTT. It translates to CASSPGGGSEAFF. V gene TRBV12-3 or TRBV12-4 combines with J gene TRBJ1-1; the D gene is possibly TRBD1 (6 bases). The CDR3 is made up of 13 amino acids. V lost 6 bases and J lost 7, with 15 bases in between.

This clonotype was detected many times. The chain recombines TRBV15 with TRBJ1-1, with a possible D match to TRBD1 (5 bases). The CDR3 length is 13 residues. In germline, CDR1 is LNHNV, CDR2 YYDKDF (reference sequence). V lost 3 bases and J lost 5, with 10 bases in between. CDR3 coding DNA: TGTGCCACCAGCAGGATGGGGGGGACTGAAGCTTTCTTT. It is translated as CATSRMGGTEAFF.

The chain combines TRBV5-1 with TRBJ2-7, with 12 bases fitting TRBD1. CDR1 is SGHRS, CDR2 YFSETQ, per germline. Trimming cost V 4 bases and J 6 bases; bases outside gene matches: 11. The CDR3 spans 16 residues. The CDR3 sequence: CASSIGYGTGGFEQYF. CDR3 nucleotide sequence: TGCGCCAGCAGCATAGGATACGGGACAGGGGGCTTCGAGCAGTACTTC.

This clonotype was detected a few times. The CDR3 DNA reads TGTGCCAGCAGGATGTCAGGCTTGAACACTGAAGCTTTCTTT. Its translation: CASRMSGLNTEAFF. The chain is built from TRBV25-1 and TRBJ1-1, with D unclear. Germline CDR1 and CDR2: MGHDK and SYGVNS. The CDR3 consists of 14 residues. The V and J ends lost 6 bases and 0 bases respectively, with 11 bases between them.

This clonotype was counted at least ten times. DNA for the CDR3: TGTGCCAGCAGGGGACTTGTGGGAACTAATGAAAAACTGTTTTTT. Its translation is CASRGLVGTNEKLFF. The V and J genes are TRBV6-1 and TRBJ1-4, with a possible D match to TRBD1 (5 bases). V lost 6 bases, J lost 1 base, and 12 bases lay in between. The CDR3 is 15 amino acids. CDR1 and CDR2 from the germline V gene are MNHNS and SASEGT.

Many counts were recorded for this clonotype. This sequence joins TRBV19 and TRBJ2-2; 11 bases map to TRBD2. Germline values: CDR1 LNHDA, CDR2 SQIVND (reference sequence). The CDR3 covers 16 residues. With V trimmed by 5 bases and J by 0 bases, 2 bases remained unmatched. The CDR3 is CASSQGLAANTGELFF. For the CDR3, the DNA is TGTGCCAGTAGTCAGGGACTAGCGGCGAACACCGGGGAGCTGTTTTTT.